The next 14 T cell receptor beta chains were all read from a single sample in a study of CD8+CD57+ T cells in acquired aplastic anemia. Genomic DNA, serving as template, underwent TCR beta VDJ and CDR3 profiling. Using its own MiXCR run on the reads, TCRdb lists one record per CDR3 protein. The profile shows 400,000 to 450,000 distinct CDR3 sequences, approximately 70% of them singletons. What was sequenced was sorted CD4+, CD8+, or CD8+CD57+ T cells (not recorded which) from PBMCs. The receptor source for this set is a human donor in good health, serving as a control.

V usage is TRBV9 and J usage is TRBJ2-1; no definite D call. The CDR3 has 16 residues. Germline CDR1 reads SGDLS; CDR2 reads YYNGEE. The V gene lost 4 bases and the J gene lost 10 bases, with 24 bases spanning the gap. CDR3 DNA sequence: TGTGCCAGCAGCTGCAAGCAGGAGACCCAGCACATCGAGCAGTTCTTC. Its protein product is CASSCKQETQHIEQFF.

On this clonotype itself: Lacking the conserved final phenylalanine or tryptophan, this CDR3 likely reflects a read error. It is unclear where the CDR3 begins or ends on the DNA, so no DNA is shown, and the CDR3 is as TCRdb lists it. The chain carries TRBV7-2 and TRBJ2-7; the D call TRBD1 from the table was never checked on the DNA. CDR1 is SGHTA and CDR2 is FQGNSA in the germline V gene. The CDR3 numbers 13 amino acids, ends counted. The CDR3 spells CASSLRQGGETQY.

The gene calls are TRBV4-2 and TRBJ2-7, with a tentative D call TRBD2 (6 bases). The germline V and J ends were trimmed by 0 bases and 3 bases, with 18 bases remaining between them. This CDR3 region has 17 residues. Germline loops: CDR1 LGHNA, CDR2 YNFKEQ. CDR3: CASSQEQRASVHYEQYF. CDR3 in DNA: TGTGCCAGCAGCCAAGAACAAAGGGCTAGCGTTCACTACGAGCAGTACTTC.

This clonotype came up a few times. The DNA is left out, because the CDR3 cannot be placed on it with certainty; the CDR3 is given as TCRdb lists it. The J gene is TRBJ1-1, the V gene TRBV30; TRBD1 is the table's D call and was not checked against the DNA. Counting both end residues, the CDR3 totals 13 amino acids. Germline V gene sequence: CDR1 GTSNPN, CDR2 SVGIG (reference sequence). The CDR3 loop is CAWGPGTGLPIFF.

About this clonotype itself: An end of the junction differs from the germline gene, which may be a read error. This chain connects TRBV9 to TRBJ1-1; 8 bases are shared with TRBD1. The CDR3 sequence is 14 residues long. Germline lookup yields CDR1 SGDLS and CDR2 YYNGEE. The chain's CDR3 is CVSSVGGQGTSFVF. The CDR3 DNA is TGTGTCAGCAGCGTAGGCGGACAGGGCACCTCCTTTGTCTTT.

This clonotype appeared many times. The chain combines TRBV12-3 or TRBV12-4 with TRBJ2-3, with a possible D match to TRBD1 (6 bases). The CDR3 spans 16 residues. V lost 2 bases, J lost 0 bases, and 12 bases lay in between. As DNA, the CDR3 is TGTGCCAGCAGTTTAACAGGGCCTGCTAGCACAGATACGCAGTATTTT. Residues: CASSLTGPASTDTQYF.

Notes on this clonotype: The junction departs from the called germline gene at one end, perhaps through a read error. The chain joins TRBV5-8 to TRBJ2-1; D unresolved. Looked up from germline, CDR1 is SGHTS and CDR2 is YDEGEE. This CDR3 contains 12 residues. The CDR3 reads CASSPNDNEQFF. CDR3 bases: TGCGCCAGCAGCCCTAACGACAATGAGCAGTTCTTC.

The V gene is TRBV29-1, the J gene TRBJ2-5; the D gene is possibly TRBD1 (5 bases). Germline lookup yields CDR1 SQVTM and CDR2 ANQGSEA. Trimming shortened V by 7 bases and J by 1 base, and 16 bases separated the two germline ends. CDR3 length equals 14 residues. The CDR3 loop reads CSGGPGQGQETQYF. As DNA, the CDR3 is TGCAGCGGTGGACCCGGGCAGGGCCAAGAGACCCAGTACTTC.

This chain uses TRBV7-9 with TRBJ1-1, with 8 bases identical to TRBD1. Germline CDR1 reads SEHNR; CDR2 reads FQNEAQ (reference sequence). The CDR3 spans 14 residues. With 1 base clipped from V and 12 bases from J, the junction kept 10 bases outside the gene matches. The DNA for the CDR3 is TGTGCCAGCAGCTTAGAAGGGACAGGATACGGTACTTTCTTT. It specifies CASSLEGTGYGTFF.

Notes on this clonotype: Here the CDR3 omits its conserved ending phenylalanine or tryptophan, so a read error is the likely source. The DNA is omitted, as the CDR3 cannot be located on it reliably, and the CDR3 follows TCRdb's listing. This CDR3 is CASSPTGFDETHY. The V call is TRBV7-2, the J call TRBJ2-7; TRBD1, the table's D call, lacks a check against the DNA. CDR1 is SGHTA, CDR2 FQGNSA, per germline. The CDR3 length is 13 residues, termini included.

The table lists this clonotype with many counts. This sequence joins TRBV7-8 and TRBJ1-6, with a tentative D call TRBD1 (6 bases). The V end was cut by 3 bases, the J end by 11 bases, with 14 bases between. The germline CDR1 and CDR2 sequences are SGHVS and FQNEAQ. The CDR3 consists of 14 residues. CDR3 residues: CASSFDRQPTPLHF. CDR3 bases: TGTGCCAGCAGCTTTGACAGGCAACCCACACCCCTCCACTTT.

With regard to this clonotype: Sequence at one end of the junction differs from germline and may be a read error. This sequence joins TRBV10-2 and TRBJ1-3; D may be TRBD1 (5 bases). Germline lookup yields CDR1 WSHSY and CDR2 SAAADI. The CDR3 contains 13 residues. In DNA form, the CDR3 reads TGCGCCAGCAGTACAGGCTCTGGAGACACCATATATTTT. Translating it yields CASSTGSGDTIYF.

This clonotype was observed a handful of times. V is TRBV18 and J is TRBJ2-1; 9 bases align to TRBD2. Germline assignment: CDR1 KGHSH and CDR2 LQKENI. V dropped 2 bases and J dropped 5; count of bases not matched to a gene: 4. CDR3 size: 15 residues. CDR3 DNA: TGTGCCAGCTCACCAGCGGGGGGGCTAGACAATGAGCAGTTCTTC. Translated, it gives CASSPAGGLDNEQFF.

To note about this clonotype: One end of the junction varies from germline; a read error may be responsible. The V call is TRBV12-3 or TRBV12-4, the J call TRBJ2-4; D perhaps matches TRBD1 (6 bases). The CDR3 is 15 residues long. In DNA, the CDR3 is TGTGCCAGCAGTTTAGGGGCAGGGGCCAAAAACATTCAGTGCTTC. It encodes CASSLGAGAKNIQCF.